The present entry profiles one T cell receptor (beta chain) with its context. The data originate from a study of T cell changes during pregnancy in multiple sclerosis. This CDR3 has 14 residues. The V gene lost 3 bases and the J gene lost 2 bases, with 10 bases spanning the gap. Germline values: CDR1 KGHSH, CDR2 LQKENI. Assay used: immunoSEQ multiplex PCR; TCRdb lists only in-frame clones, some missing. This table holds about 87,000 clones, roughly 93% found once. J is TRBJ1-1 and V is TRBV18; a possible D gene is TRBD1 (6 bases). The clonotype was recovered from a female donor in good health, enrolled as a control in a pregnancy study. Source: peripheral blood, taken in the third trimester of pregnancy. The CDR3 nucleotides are TGTGCCAGCTCACCGCGGACAGAAAACACTGAAGCTTTCTTT. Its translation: CASSPRTENTEAFF. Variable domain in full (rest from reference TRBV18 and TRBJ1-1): NAGVMQNPRHLVRRRGQEARLRCSPMKGHSHVYWYRQLPEEGLKFMVYLQKENIIDESGMPKERFSAEFPKEGPSILRIQQVVRGDSAAYFCASSPRTENTEAFFGQGTRLTVV.